This T cell receptor (beta chain) was retrieved from a study of T cell responses to AZD1222 COVID-19 vaccine. Study information: Both about-4-week and about-12-week second-dose recipients were combined.

V lost 0 bases to trimming and J lost 1 base, with 8 bases between them. Germline loops: CDR1 SGDLS, CDR2 YYNGEE. The CDR3 is 14 residues long. Study-wide points: The donors showed a predominance of white British ancestry and of females, with possible underestimation of clonal diversity. Mapped onto spike, vaccine-associated CD4 TCRs spanned it and were dominant at 160-218 and 743-854.

Assay used: immunoSEQ multiplex PCR; TCRdb lists only in-frame clones, some missing. The table has about 140,000 clones, 70% to 90% seen once; the top ten hold over 2.5%. As to this clone: The antigen remains unidentified.

V gene TRBV9 combines with J gene TRBJ2-7; no clear D gene. This material consisted of peripheral blood, taken on day 0 of AZD1222 vaccination. This TCR was recovered from an adult in good health. The CDR3 region is CASSVDGQSYEQYF. The CDR3 DNA reads TGTGCCAGCAGCGTAGATGGGCAGTCCTACGAGCAGTACTTC.